Only a few counts were recorded for the clone carrying this T cell receptor beta chain. Its specificity is not known. The sample is drawn from a study of blood T cells in healthy people across ages. Overall study findings and caveats: Donor CMV status was unknown, possibly confounding expanded clonotype changes. Underestimates were what the diversity estimates from one million T cells were considered to be.

Whenever a sample was processed, at least 6.5 million PBMCs were isolated. Total RNA extracted from each sample amounted to at least 5 micrograms. It was with a sample-barcoded 5' primer and a J-beta primer mix that a second PCR of roughly 7 to 11 cycles was run. TCRdb ran MiXCR on the 5' RACE reads and lists one entry per CDR3 protein. The table records 600,000 or so distinct CDR3 sequences, roughly 48% of them present only once. The CDR3 sequence is 15 residues long. V lost 3 bases and J 8 bases, leaving 17 bases between the germline ends. Germline V gene lookup returns CDR1 SGHRS and CDR2 YFSETQ. This chain connects TRBV5-1 to TRBJ1-4; D remains unclear. The sequence was obtained from a man aged 80 or over in good health. The sequencing sample was made of blood. The DNA for the CDR3 is TGCGCCAGCAGCTCCGAACACTCGAGGGAGGAAAAACTGTTTTTT. Its translation is CASSSEHSREEKLFF.